This TCR beta chain came from a study of regulatory T cells in long-lasting Graves disease. Stated time point: newly diagnosed GD, antithyroid drugs for less than 3 months. The authors made the TCR library using RNA they extracted from PBMCs. In germline, CDR1 is DFQATT, CDR2 SNEGSKA (reference sequence). V was clipped by 3 bases and J by 8 bases; unmatched bases: 8. The CDR3 runs to 14 residues. The study, taken as a whole, reports: With persistent disease, TRBV28, TRBJ1-2 and TRBJ2-5 were the favored segments.

Through Arm-PCR of CDR3 regions and iRepertoire HTBI primers, TCR beta libraries were built. Each CDR3 protein gets one entry after TCRdb re-called the multiplex PCR reads with MiXCR. The table records a few hundred thousand distinct CDR3 sequences, around 15% of them present only once. This clonotype has more than one count but fewer than ten. What it binds is unknown. These data were also reused for a study on T cells in Graves' hyperthyroidism and ophthalmopathy. Per that study: Stable hyperthyroidism: no ophthalmopathy progression over 18 months of follow-up. Patients having uncontrolled infection, another autoimmune disease, pregnancy or lactation were not included. The model's output predicted ophthalmopathy at a median of roughly 6.9 months prior to onset.

Here the sequenced sample was peripheral blood mononuclear cells (PBMCs), taken at new diagnosis, from a patient treated with antithyroid drugs. The clonotype comes from a woman under 30 with Graves disease. The chain joins TRBV20-1 to TRBJ1-4, with 8 nucleotides matching TRBD1. CDR3 amino acids: CSASRQGAFEKLFF. The CDR3 coding sequence is TGCAGTGCTAGTAGGCAGGGGGCGTTCGAAAAACTGTTTTTT.